The sample holds many counts of the clone carrying this TCR beta chain. As yet, its antigen is unknown. One end of the junction does not line up with germline, which may come from a read error. These data come from a study of breast tumors, draining lymph nodes, adjacent tissues. Study-wide results and caveats: That most tumor T cells come from lymph nodes remained unproven. Tumor and nontumor repertoires were significantly more similar in luminal-like than in basal-like breast cancer. Compared with lymph nodes, tumors were less diverse; compared with nontumor tissue, more.

Axillary draining lymph nodes of breast cancer patients supplied the node samples. TCRdb independently ran MiXCR on the multiplex PCR reads; one entry per CDR3 protein. The sample records about 130,000 distinct CDR3 sequences, around 20% being singletons. The sequenced sample consisted of axillary lymph node tissue. This clonotype originated in a female donor with breast cancer. Some clones in this sample may be carry-over from other donors' samples.

In DNA, the CDR3 is TGTGCTAGCAGACGATCGACAGGGAACACCGGGGAGCTGTTTTTT. It translates to CASRRSTGNTGELFF. This chain links TRBV7-7 with TRBJ2-2; tentatively, D is TRBD1 (6 bases). CDR3 length: 15 amino acids. Germline values: CDR1 SSHAT, CDR2 FNYEAQ (reference sequence).